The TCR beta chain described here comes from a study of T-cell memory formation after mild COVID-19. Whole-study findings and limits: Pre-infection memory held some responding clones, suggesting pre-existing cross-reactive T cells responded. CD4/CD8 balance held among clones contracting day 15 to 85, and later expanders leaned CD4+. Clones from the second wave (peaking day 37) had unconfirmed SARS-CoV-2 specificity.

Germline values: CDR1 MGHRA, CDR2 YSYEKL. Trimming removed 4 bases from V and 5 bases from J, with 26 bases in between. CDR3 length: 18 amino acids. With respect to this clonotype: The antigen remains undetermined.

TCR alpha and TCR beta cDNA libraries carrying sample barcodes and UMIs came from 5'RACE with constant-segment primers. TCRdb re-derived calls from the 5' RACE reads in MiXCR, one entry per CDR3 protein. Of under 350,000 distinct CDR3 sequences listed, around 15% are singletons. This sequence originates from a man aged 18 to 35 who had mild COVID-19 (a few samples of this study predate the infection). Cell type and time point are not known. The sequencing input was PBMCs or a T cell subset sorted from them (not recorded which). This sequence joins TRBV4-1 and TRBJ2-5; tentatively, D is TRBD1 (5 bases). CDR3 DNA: TGCGCCAGCAGCCCATTACCTTACGCAGGGTATCGTGTGGAGACCCAGTACTTC. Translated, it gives CASSPLPYAGYRVETQYF.